Following are 20 T cell receptor beta chains from one sample sequenced in a study of T cells in Graves' hyperthyroidism and ophthalmopathy. TCR beta CDR3 regions were amplified from RNA transcripts. An initial round of RT-PCR targeting the TCR CDR3 relied on the HTBI primer set. One entry per CDR3 protein results from TCRdb running MiXCR on the multiplex PCR reads. The repertoire consists of about 600,000 distinct CDR3 sequences, with 14% occurring once and the leading ten covering more than 6%. Sample: blood. The origin of the receptors is a woman aged 18-30 years with Graves' ophthalmopathy.

This clonotype was recorded a few times. This chain links TRBV7-9 with TRBJ1-5, with a weak D call TRBD1 (5 bases). This CDR3 has 15 residues. Germline V gene sequence: CDR1 SEHNR, CDR2 FQNEAQ (reference sequence). V shed 5 bases and J shed 3 bases, with 14 bases lying between them. The CDR3: CASSLMGGDNQPQHF. The CDR3 DNA is TGTGCCAGCAGCCTCATGGGGGGAGACAATCAGCCCCAGCATTTT.

This clonotype was seen at least ten times. This chain connects TRBV2 to TRBJ1-2; a possible D gene is TRBD1 (5 bases). The CDR3 is 15 residues long. Trimming removed 4 bases from V and 4 bases from J, with 16 bases in between. Germline lookup yields CDR1 SNHLY and CDR2 FYNNEI. This CDR3 reads CASSGGRGLPYGYTF. The CDR3 bases are TGTGCCAGCAGTGGGGGGAGAGGGCTTCCCTATGGCTACACCTTC.

The J gene is TRBJ2-1, the V gene TRBV20-1; 12 nucleotides line up with TRBD2. Germline V lookup: CDR1 DFQATT, CDR2 SNEGSKA (reference sequence). This CDR3 contains 16 residues. With V trimmed by 0 bases and J by 8 bases, 8 bases remained unmatched. The CDR3 bases are TGCAGTGCTAGAGATCTCGGACTAGCGGGAAGGGATGAGCAGTTCTTC. Its protein product is CSARDLGLAGRDEQFF.

The gene calls are TRBV9 and TRBJ2-2; D unclear. Germline V gives CDR1 SGDLS, CDR2 YYNGEE. V lost 5 bases and J lost 1, with 9 bases in between. The CDR3 sequence is 14 residues long. The chain's CDR3 is CASRVSQNTGELFF. CDR3 DNA sequence: TGTGCCAGCAGGGTCAGTCAGAACACCGGGGAGCTGTTTTTT.

This clonotype came up many times. DNA for the CDR3: TGTGCCAGCAGTTCCCCAGGGGCGTTAGCGGGAGGAGGCGAGCAGTTCTTC. This encodes CASSSPGALAGGGEQFF. The rearrangement links TRBV12-3 or TRBV12-4 to TRBJ2-1; TRBD2 matches at 10 bases. The CDR3 extends over 17 amino acids. V lost 4 bases and J lost 10; bases outside the gene matches: 16.

The V gene is TRBV6-2 or TRBV6-3, the J gene TRBJ1-4; a possible D gene is TRBD1 (6 bases). From germline, CDR1 is MNHEY and CDR2 SVGEGT. The CDR3 has 15 residues. With 0 bases removed from V and 9 bases from J, the gap between germline ends came to 14 bases. CDR3 DNA: TGTGCCAGCAGTTACTCCCGGGACACCAACCAAAAACTGTTTTTT. Protein sequence: CASSYSRDTNQKLFF.

This clonotype showed up many times. The CDR3 nucleotides read TGTGCCAGCAGTTTTCGGAGAGCCAAAAACATTCAGTACTTC. Its translation: CASSFRRAKNIQYF. The rearrangement uses TRBV28 and TRBJ2-4; D unresolved. V gave up 3 bases and J gave up 0 bases, with 6 bases separating them. Looked up from germline, CDR1 is MDHEN and CDR2 is SYDVKM. This CDR3 is 14 amino acids long.

With respect to this clonotype: A read error is possible here, since a much larger clone lies one base away. This likely comes from a read error, as the CDR3 has no conserved phenylalanine or tryptophan at its end. The chain carries TRBV12-3 or TRBV12-4 and TRBJ1-1; D is ambiguous. CDR3 length equals 15 residues. Trimming shortened V by 1 base and J by 0 bases, and 9 bases separated the two germline ends. CDR3 sequence reads: CASSLGGQLNTEAFL. Written as DNA, the CDR3 is TGTGCCAGCAGTTTAGGAGGGCAGTTGAACACTGAAGCTTTCCTT.

This chain links TRBV4-3 with TRBJ2-2; tentatively, D is TRBD2 (6 bases). The germline gives CDR1 LGHNA, CDR2 YSLEER. This CDR3 contains 17 residues. V shed 0 bases and J shed 4 bases, with 15 bases lying between them. CDR3 sequence (DNA): TGCGCCAGCAGCCAAGATCTGTGGGGCGGGACCACCGGGGAGCTGTTTTTT. Translation: CASSQDLWGGTTGELFF.

This clonotype has just one count. This sequence joins TRBV19 and TRBJ1-1, with 9 bases matching TRBD1. CDR3 length: 14 residues. The V segment lost 7 bases and the J segment 4 bases; nucleotides outside the gene matches: 7. The germline V gene encodes CDR1 LNHDA and CDR2 SQIVND (reference sequence). The DNA for the CDR3 is TGTGCCAGTACCCCGGGACAGGGAAGCACTGAAGCTTTCTTT. Its translation: CASTPGQGSTEAFF.

A few counts support this clonotype. This chain joins TRBV24-1 and TRBJ1-5, with 8 bases lining up with TRBD1. Germline assignment: CDR1 KGHDR and CDR2 SFDVKD. The length of the CDR3 is 16 residues. Unmatched junction bases numbered 6, after V lost 3 bases and J lost 3 bases. CDR3 in amino acids: CATSDRDRPYNQPQHF. Written as DNA, the CDR3 is TGTGCCACCAGTGATAGGGACAGGCCTTACAATCAGCCCCAGCATTTT.

This clonotype has at least ten counts. The chain has TRBV28 and TRBJ1-5; 7 bases align to TRBD1. V lost 6 bases and J lost 11; bases outside the gene matches: 16. The CDR3 is made up of 15 amino acids. Germline lookup yields CDR1 MDHEN and CDR2 SYDVKM. The CDR3 spells CASSPRRGTRGAQHF. Written as DNA, the CDR3 is TGTGCCAGCAGCCCCCGCAGGGGGACCCGGGGAGCCCAGCATTTT. Looking up the rest from reference TRBV28 and TRBJ1-5 gives the full variable domain: DVKVTQSSRYLVKRTGEKVFLECVQDMDHENMFWYRQDPGLGLRLIYFSYDVKMKEKGDIPEGYSVSREKKERFSLILESASTNQTSMYLCASSPRRGTRGAQHFGDGTRLSIL.

This chain links TRBV19 with TRBJ1-5; 7 bases agree with TRBD1. Germline trimming cut 5 bases from V and 5 bases from J; bases unmatched to any gene: 9. The CDR3 contains 15 residues. Germline CDR1 LNHDA, CDR2 SQIVND (reference sequence). The CDR3 protein is CASSPVTGPDQPQHF. The CDR3 nucleotides read TGTGCCAGTAGTCCAGTGACAGGGCCGGATCAGCCCCAGCATTTT.

In this sample, this clonotype turned up many times. This sequence joins TRBV2 and TRBJ2-1; 9 positions match TRBD2. This CDR3 is 18 amino acids long. The germline V gene has CDR1 SNHLY and CDR2 FYNNEI. V lost 3 bases and J lost 8; bases outside the gene matches: 17. The CDR3 spells CASSDTHASLAGRDEQFF. In DNA form, the CDR3 reads TGTGCCAGCAGTGATACTCACGCGAGCCTAGCGGGACGCGATGAGCAGTTCTTC.

This clonotype occurred a few times. This could be a read error, since a much larger clone is one nucleotide away. The chain employs TRBV12-3 or TRBV12-4 and TRBJ2-7, with TRBD2 matching over 12 bases. The CDR3 length is 17 residues. DNA of the CDR3: TGTGCCAGCGGAGAACCGGGACTAGCGGGTCCCTCCTACAAGCAGTACTTC. Translation gives CASGEPGLAGPSYKQYF.

Ten or more counts support this clonotype. The chain links TRBV7-2 to TRBJ2-3, with unresolved D. This CDR3 has 16 residues. Germline CDR1 reads SGHTA; CDR2 reads FQGNSA. Trimming removed 1 base at V and 6 bases at J, with 17 bases between. CDR3 DNA: TGTGCCAGCAGCTTAGTGGCAGGTTTTGTCAGCGATACGCAGTATTTT. This translates into CASSLVAGFVSDTQYF.

This clonotype was seen at least ten times. The chain has TRBV6-4 and TRBJ1-1, with TRBD1 identical over 10 bases. This CDR3 is built from 14 residues. The J segment lost 3 bases and the V segment lost 7 bases, leaving 5 bases of the junction unmatched. The germline CDR1 and CDR2 sequences are MRHNA and SNTAGT. The CDR3 nucleotides are TGTGCCAGCACTAGGACAGGGGGGTACACTGAAGCTTTCTTT. The encoded protein is CASTRTGGYTEAFF.

This clonotype was seen ten or more times. The chain combines TRBV6-1 with TRBJ2-7, with TRBD2 identical over 7 bases. The germline V gene has CDR1 MNHNS and CDR2 SASEGT. Trimming took 5 bases from V and 7 from J; bases not matched to a gene: 17. This CDR3 spans 16 amino acids. CDR3 coding DNA: TGTGCCAGCAGTTATTATAGGACAAAGGGAGCGGGGGAGCAGTACTTC. This translates into CASSYYRTKGAGEQYF.

This clonotype was found a few times. V usage is TRBV9 and J usage is TRBJ2-7, with 7 nucleotides matching TRBD2. CDR1 SGDLS and CDR2 YYNGEE come from the germline V gene. The CDR3 is made up of 13 amino acids. J lost 6 bases, V lost 0 bases, and 3 bases had no gene match. Written as DNA, the CDR3 is TGTGCCAGCAGCGTAGCGGGAGGAACCGAGCAGTACTTC. Translating it yields CASSVAGGTEQYF. Filled out from reference TRBV9 and TRBJ2-7, the complete variable domain reads DSGVTQTPKHLITATGQRVTLRCSPRSGDLSVYWYQQSLDQGLQFLIQYYNGEERAKGNILERFSAQQFPDLHSELNLSSLELGDSALYFCASSVAGGTEQYFGPGTRLTVT.

This clonotype occurred a few times. Being one base from a much bigger clone, this may be a read error. The CDR3 DNA reads TGTGCCAGCAGCTCGTGGCAGGTCCAAGAGACCCAGTACTTC. Its protein product is CASSSWQVQETQYF. The genes are TRBV5-5 and TRBJ2-5; D not certain. The CDR3 runs 14 residues. Germline CDR1 reads SGHKS; CDR2 reads YYEKEE (reference sequence). Trimming left V 3 bases short and J 1 base short, with 10 bases between.